The source of this T cell receptor beta chain is a study of CD8 T cells in ankylosing spondylitis. Notes on the study in general: Within ankylosing spondylitis blood, a TCR beta motif made up of under 10 highly homologous variants appeared to be characteristic. Disease-linked clones bore a CD8+ phenotype and were relatively rare in peripheral blood. Earlier authors reported some of these motif variants in reactive arthritis synovial fluid and blood.

By quantitative 5'-RACE with molecular barcodes, the TCR beta libraries were made. TCRdb recomputed calls from the 5' RACE reads with MiXCR, one row per CDR3 protein. The sample lists around 210,000 distinct CDR3 sequences, 8% to 10% occurring once. This clonotype was found many times. Its antigen is not identified. The CDR3 contains 14 residues. Per the germline V gene, CDR1 is SQVTM and CDR2 is ANQGSEA. V lost 5 bases to trimming and J lost 6 bases, with 17 bases between them. Material for sequencing was blood, either unsorted or a sorted T cell fraction (not recorded which). The chain uses TRBV29-1 and TRBJ2-1, with a possible D match to TRBD1 (5 bases). The origin of this receptor is a female donor with ankylosing spondylitis or in good health (not recorded which). CDR3 DNA: TGCAGCGTTTATGGGGCAGGGTCCCCCAATGAGCAGTTCTTC. Its translation is CSVYGAGSPNEQFF.